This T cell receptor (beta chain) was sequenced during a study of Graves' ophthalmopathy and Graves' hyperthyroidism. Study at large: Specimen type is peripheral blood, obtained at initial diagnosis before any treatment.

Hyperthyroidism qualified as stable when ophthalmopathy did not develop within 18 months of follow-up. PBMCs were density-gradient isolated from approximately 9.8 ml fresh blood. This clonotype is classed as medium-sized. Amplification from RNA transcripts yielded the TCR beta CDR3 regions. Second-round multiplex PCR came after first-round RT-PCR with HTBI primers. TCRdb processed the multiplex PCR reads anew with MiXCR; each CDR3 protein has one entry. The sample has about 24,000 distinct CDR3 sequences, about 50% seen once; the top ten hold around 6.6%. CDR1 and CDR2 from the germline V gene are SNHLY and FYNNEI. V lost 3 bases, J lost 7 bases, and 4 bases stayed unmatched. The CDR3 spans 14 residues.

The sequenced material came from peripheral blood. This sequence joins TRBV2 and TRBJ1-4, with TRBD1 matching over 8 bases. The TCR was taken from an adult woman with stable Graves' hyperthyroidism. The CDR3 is CASSDQGAGEKLFF. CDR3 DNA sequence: TGTGCCAGCAGTGATCAGGGGGCGGGTGAAAAACTGTTTTTT.